This T cell receptor beta chain was profiled in a study of graft-versus-host responses after intestinal transplantation. Across the study: Recipients were given multivisceral, liver-intestinal, or isolated intestinal transplants.

This table comes from immunoSEQ multiplex PCR, and its TCRdb copy is limited to in-frame clones, with some not included. Of about 90,000 clones in the sample, more than 85% are singletons; the top ten hold 0.3% to 0.45%. About this clone: Antigen: not known.

This TCR derives from a human donor who was the organ donor for an intestinal transplant. The input for sequencing was unstimulated CD4+ T cells sorted from spleen or lymph node cells, taken before transplant.

CDR3 region: CASSPGTGTSGVNEQFF. The CDR3 region has the DNA TGCGCCAGCAGCCCCGGAACCGGGACTAGCGGGGTCAATGAGCAGTTCTTC. The rearrangement joins TRBV4-1 to TRBJ2-1; the match to TRBD2 covers 13 bases. J was trimmed by 6 bases and V by 4 bases; bases with no gene match: 9. The CDR3 is 17 amino acids. Germline values: CDR1 MGHRA, CDR2 YSYEKL.